The 32 T cell receptor beta chains below all came from one sample that was sequenced in a study of shared clonotypes between healthy human individuals. TCRdb's table, derived via immunoSEQ multiplex PCR, lists solely in-frame clones and lacks some. Altogether about 470,000 clones are present, 79% being singletons, with the ten largest covering roughly an eighth. Sequencing input: PBMCs. Receptors originate from a woman aged 40 to 55 in good health. Some clones in this sample may be carry-over from other donors' samples.

This clone was detected once. J is TRBJ2-7 and V is TRBV5-6, with 11 nucleotides matching TRBD2. The CDR3 consists of 15 residues. V lost 4 bases to trimming and J lost 5 bases; unmatched junction nucleotides: 8. CDR1 and CDR2 from the germline V gene are SGHDT and YYEEEE. In DNA, the CDR3 is TGTGCCAGCAGCCTCACTAGCGGGAGACGGGACGAGCAGTACTTC. Its translation: CASSLTSGRRDEQYF.

The chain recombines TRBV5-1 with TRBJ2-3; 11 bases align to TRBD2. V lost 3 bases and J lost 2; bases outside the gene matches: 5. This CDR3 contains 16 residues. CDR1 and CDR2 (germline): SGHRS, YFSETQ. This CDR3 is CASSSLAGDPTDTQYF. The CDR3 region has the DNA TGCGCCAGCAGCTCACTAGCGGGAGACCCCACAGATACGCAGTATTTT.

This chain connects TRBV15 to TRBJ1-2; 9 bases line up with TRBD1. V trimming: 3 bases; J trimming: 8 bases; junction bases outside the gene matches: 10. Germline values: CDR1 LNHNV, CDR2 YYDKDF (reference sequence). The CDR3 loop spans 15 amino acids. CDR3 nucleotides: TGTGCCACCAGCAGTAACCGGGACAGGGATTCAGGCTACACCTTC. Translated, it gives CATSSNRDRDSGYTF.

This clone has a single count. The genes are TRBV5-6 and TRBJ2-4, with 14 bases matching TRBD2. The germline gives CDR1 SGHDT, CDR2 YYEEEE. J gave up 0 bases and V 0 bases, and 2 bases lay outside the gene matches. The CDR3 length is 18 residues. CDR3 nucleotides: TGTGCCAGCAGCTTGGGGACTAGCGGGAGGCTAGCCAAAAACATTCAGTACTTC. It translates to CASSLGTSGRLAKNIQYF.

This chain links TRBV28 with TRBJ1-5, with 7 positions matching TRBD1. Per the germline V gene, CDR1 is MDHEN and CDR2 is SYDVKM. The CDR3 spans 16 residues. J gave up 5 bases and V 3 bases, and 10 bases lay outside the gene matches. CDR3 region: CASSFRPSRGDQPQHF. For the CDR3, the DNA is TGTGCCAGCAGTTTTCGCCCCAGCAGGGGGGATCAGCCCCAGCATTTT.

V gene TRBV7-9 combines with J gene TRBJ2-7; the match to TRBD1 covers 7 bases. CDR1 and CDR2 (germline): SEHNR, FQNEAQ (reference sequence). The length of the CDR3 is 17 residues. Trimming removed 10 bases from V and 1 base from J; junction bases left unmatched: 19. The CDR3 sequence: CATTGAERQGLSYEQYF. The CDR3 DNA follows: TGTGCCACAACTGGCGCCGAAAGACAGGGTTTGTCCTACGAGCAGTACTTC.

The chain joins TRBV11-2 to TRBJ2-7; TRBD1 or TRBD2 may be the D gene (5 bases each). V shed 5 bases and J shed 2 bases, with 16 bases lying between them. This CDR3 region has 15 residues. CDR1 and CDR2 (germline): SGHAT, FQNNGV. The CDR3 region has the DNA TGTGCCAGCAGCGTCACCGGGACCGGCCCCTACGAGCAGTACTTC. Amino acids: CASSVTGTGPYEQYF. Using reference TRBV11-2 and TRBJ2-7 for the parts outside the CDR3, the full variable domain is EAGVAQSPRYKIIEKRQSVAFWCNPISGHATLYWYQQILGQGPKLLIQFQNNGVVDDSQLPKDRFSAERLKGVDSTLKIQPAKLEDSAVYLCASSVTGTGPYEQYFGPGTRLTVT.

This clone was observed a single time. The J gene is TRBJ1-2, the V gene TRBV4-3, with TRBD1 matching 10 bases. Germline assignment: CDR1 LGHNA and CDR2 YSLEER. This CDR3 has 15 residues. V was clipped by 0 bases and J by 5 bases; unmatched bases: 3. The CDR3 is CASSQEGGQGYGYTF. The DNA of the CDR3 is TGCGCCAGCAGCCAAGAGGGGGGACAGGGGTATGGCTACACCTTC.

This clone was seen a single time. The chain links TRBV6-5 to TRBJ2-3, with 13 bases aligning to TRBD2. This CDR3 has 16 amino acids. The ends lost 4 bases at V and 5 bases at J; junction bases unmatched: 6. Germline V CDR1 and CDR2: MNHEY, SVGAGI. The CDR3 loop is CASSSRTSGSLDTQYF. DNA for the CDR3: TGTGCCAGCAGTTCCAGGACTAGCGGGAGTTTAGATACGCAGTATTTT.

The chain links TRBV13 to TRBJ2-5; the D gene is possibly TRBD2 (5 bases). Germline loops: CDR1 PRHDT, CDR2 FYEKMQ (reference sequence). With 4 bases removed from V and 4 bases from J, the gap between germline ends came to 13 bases. The CDR3 consists of 14 residues. The CDR3 sequence is CASSSRVVGETQYF. The CDR3 DNA sequence: TGTGCCAGCAGCTCGCGGGTAGTTGGAGAGACCCAGTACTTC.

The chain joins TRBV30 to TRBJ2-1, with D hard to call. The CDR3 has 15 amino acids. Germline CDR1 reads GTSNPN; CDR2 reads SVGIG (reference sequence). Trimming shortened V by 0 bases and J by 1 base, and 10 bases separated the two germline ends. CDR3 nucleotides: TGTGCCTGGAGTGTAATCCCGAAGTCCTACAATGAGCAGTTCTTC. Its translation: CAWSVIPKSYNEQFF.

As concerns this clone: The sample has other DNA sequences that encode this CDR3 too. The V and J genes are TRBV5-4 and TRBJ2-6; 7 bases are a match to TRBD1. The germline V gene encodes CDR1 SGHNT and CDR2 YYREEE (reference sequence). V trimming: 4 bases; J trimming: 3 bases; junction bases outside the gene matches: 4. The CDR3 runs 15 residues. Here the CDR3 reads CASSPAGGGANVLTF. Written as DNA, the CDR3 is TGTGCCAGCAGCCCGGCAGGGGGTGGGGCCAACGTCCTGACTTTC.

This rearrangement joins TRBV2 to TRBJ1-5, with D hard to call. Germline V lookup: CDR1 SNHLY, CDR2 FYNNEI. The V and J ends lost 7 bases and 1 base respectively, with 14 bases between them. This CDR3 has 15 amino acids. CDR3 in DNA: TGTGCCAGCATATCAGCCCCGGGAAGCAATCAGCCCCAGCATTTT. It encodes CASISAPGSNQPQHF.

The chain combines TRBV27 with TRBJ1-4, with D possibly being TRBD1 (5 bases). This CDR3 has 14 amino acids. The V gene lost 6 bases and the J gene lost 3 bases, with 11 bases spanning the gap. Looked up from germline, CDR1 is MNHEY and CDR2 is SMNVEV (reference sequence). The CDR3 DNA reads as TGTGCCAGCAGCTGGGGACCAGCTAATGAAAAACTGTTTTTT. It encodes CASSWGPANEKLFF.

V and J are TRBV5-1 and TRBJ2-3, with D hard to call. The germline CDR1 and CDR2 sequences are SGHRS and YFSETQ. The V end lost 3 bases, the J end lost 6 bases, and 11 bases lay between the germline ends. This CDR3 is 13 amino acids long. The CDR3 DNA reads as TGCGCCAGCAGCTCCCCCTCACTGGATACGCAGTATTTT. This translates into CASSSPSLDTQYF.

With respect to this clone: The identical CDR3 is also encoded by other nucleotide sequences in the sample. The chain joins TRBV2 to TRBJ2-3; D gene uncertain. Per the germline V gene, CDR1 is SNHLY and CDR2 is FYNNEI. The CDR3 spans 12 residues. The V end was cut by 7 bases, the J end by 3 bases, with 8 bases between. CDR3 sequence: CASNLETDTQYF. CDR3 nucleotides: TGTGCCAGCAATTTGGAGACAGATACGCAGTATTTT.

The gene calls are TRBV6-5 and TRBJ2-3; D gene uncertain. Germline CDR1 reads MNHEY; CDR2 reads SVGAGI. The CDR3 covers 14 residues. The V and J ends lost 2 bases and 2 bases respectively, with 8 bases between them. CDR3 coding DNA: TGTGCCAGCAGTTACGGCCCAAACACAGATACGCAGTATTTT. It translates to CASSYGPNTDTQYF.

With respect to this clone: The same CDR3 can be traced to other DNA sequences in this sample. The gene calls are TRBV9 and TRBJ1-1, with D unresolved. Germline V gene lookup returns CDR1 SGDLS and CDR2 YYNGEE. Trimming took off 0 bases at V and 1 base at J, with 4 bases between the two ends. CDR3 size: 13 residues. The CDR3 spells CASSVAGNTEAFF. DNA for the CDR3: TGTGCCAGCAGCGTAGCCGGGAACACTGAAGCTTTCTTT.

This clone was seen once. This sequence joins TRBV5-1 and TRBJ2-7, with D tentatively TRBD1 or TRBD2 (5 bases each). Trimming pared 1 base from V and 3 bases from J, leaving 11 bases between. The germline gives CDR1 SGHRS, CDR2 YFSETQ. This CDR3 comprises 14 residues. CDR3 DNA: TGCGCCAGCAGCTTGCCGGGACGCCTCTACGAGCAGTACTTC. It yields the protein CASSLPGRLYEQYF.

This rearrangement joins TRBV10-2 to TRBJ2-5; TRBD2 aligns across 10 bases. The J call is doubtful: the DNA matches TRBJ2-7 better. This CDR3 region has 14 residues. CDR1 and CDR2 from the germline V gene are WSHSY and SAAADI. CDR3 sequence reads: CASSSSGRAYEQYF. DNA of the CDR3: TGCGCCAGCAGTTCGAGCGGGAGGGCCTACGAGCAGTACTTC.

This rearrangement joins TRBV11-3 to TRBJ2-7; D remains unclear. The CDR3 consists of 13 residues. In germline, CDR1 is SGHNT, CDR2 YENEEA. V was shortened by 6 bases and J by 6 bases, with 15 bases between the two germline ends. CDR3 sequence: CASSPDPWGEQYF. The CDR3, as DNA: TGTGCCAGCAGTCCGGACCCTTGGGGCGAGCAGTACTTC.

The chain combines TRBV4-3 with TRBJ1-4, with D possibly matching TRBD1 (5 bases). The CDR3 consists of 18 residues. Per germline, CDR1 LGHNA and CDR2 YSLEER. Trimming took off 0 bases at V and 3 bases at J, with 17 bases between the two ends. The DNA of the CDR3 is TGCGCCAGCAGCCAAGATCGGAGGAGGGGCCTTTCTAATGAAAAACTGTTTTTT. It codes for CASSQDRRRGLSNEKLFF.

The genes are TRBV5-4 and TRBJ2-5; a weak D match, TRBD2 (5 bases). In germline, CDR1 is SGHNT, CDR2 YYREEE (reference sequence). Trimming stripped 0 bases from V and 4 bases from J, with 16 bases between. This CDR3 region has 16 residues. The chain's CDR3 is CASSLAARGRGETQYF. CDR3 sequence (DNA): TGTGCCAGCAGCTTGGCCGCTCGTGGGAGAGGAGAGACCCAGTACTTC.

The chain carries TRBV15 and TRBJ2-1; TRBD2 aligns across 8 bases. V was clipped by 4 bases and J by 4 bases; unmatched bases: 6. Germline CDR1 reads LNHNV; CDR2 reads YYDKDF (reference sequence). The CDR3 contains 15 residues. The CDR3 protein is CATSTSGSGYNEQFF. The CDR3 DNA sequence: TGTGCCACCAGCACCAGCGGGAGTGGGTACAATGAGCAGTTCTTC.

The chain couples TRBV5-1 to TRBJ2-7; D possibly corresponds to TRBD1 (6 bases). V was trimmed by 3 bases and J by 2 bases, leaving 15 bases between them. Germline values: CDR1 SGHRS, CDR2 YFSETQ. The CDR3 sequence is 15 residues long. The CDR3 DNA follows: TGCGCCAGCAGCTCGTTAGAAAGGGACACCTACGAGCAGTACTTC. Translation gives CASSSLERDTYEQYF.

This chain links TRBV11-1 with TRBJ1-2, with TRBD1 matching 7 bases. After removal of 1 base from V and 8 bases from J, the junction contained 7 bases not matched to a gene. The CDR3 consists of 14 residues. Germline V gene lookup returns CDR1 SGHAT and CDR2 FQDESV (reference sequence). As DNA, the CDR3 is TGTGCCAGCAGCTTAGATACAGGGGCACCCGGCTACACCTTC. Residues: CASSLDTGAPGYTF. The variable domain in full, completed from reference TRBV11-1 and TRBJ1-2, reads EAEVAQSPRYKITEKSQAVAFWCDPISGHATLYWYRQILGQGPELLVQFQDESVVDDSQLPKDRFSAERLKGVDSTLKIQPAELGDSAMYLCASSLDTGAPGYTFGSGTRLTVV.

The rearrangement links TRBV19 to TRBJ1-1; D uncertain. The CDR3 is 11 amino acids. V lost 8 bases and J lost 3, with 7 bases in between. In germline, CDR1 is LNHDA, CDR2 SQIVND (reference sequence). The chain's CDR3 is CASLRDTEAFF. The CDR3 DNA reads as TGTGCCAGTCTGAGGGACACTGAAGCTTTCTTT.

The chain employs TRBV28 and TRBJ2-7, with D possibly TRBD2 on 6 matching bases. Germline CDR1 is MDHEN and CDR2 is SYDVKM. V was clipped by 5 bases and J by 0 bases, with 14 bases between them. The CDR3 length is 15 residues. The CDR3 DNA is TGTGCCAGCAGTGGAGGGTTTTCGGTCTCCTACGAGCAGTACTTC. Protein product: CASSGGFSVSYEQYF.

The chain has TRBV10-3 and TRBJ2-7; 14 positions match TRBD2. CDR3 length: 15 residues. The germline V gene encodes CDR1 ENHRY and CDR2 SYGVKD. Germline trimming cut 8 bases from V and 6 bases from J; bases unmatched to any gene: 9. The CDR3 DNA is TGTGCCATCGGGGGACTAGCGGGAGATAGTGCCGAGCAGTACTTC. Its protein product is CAIGGLAGDSAEQYF.

On this clone itself: A far larger clone differs by one base, so this is likely a read error. The chain links TRBV29-1 to TRBJ2-3; 11 positions match TRBD1. The CDR3 contains 15 residues. CDR1 SQVTM and CDR2 ANQGSEA come from the germline V gene. The CDR3 bases are TGCAGCGCTGAAAGGGGGACAGGGGGTTCGGATACGCAGTATTTT. This encodes CSAERGTGGSDTQYF.

The rearrangement uses TRBV29-1 and TRBJ2-3, with D possibly TRBD2 on 5 matching bases. V was clipped by 3 bases and J by 6 bases, with 13 bases between them. CDR3 size: 13 residues. Germline CDR1 is SQVTM and CDR2 is ANQGSEA. The CDR3 DNA reads TGCAGCGTTGAGGTCGGGAAAAGGGATACGCAGTATTTT. Its translation is CSVEVGKRDTQYF.

The chain recombines TRBV6-5 with TRBJ1-2; no clear D gene. The CDR3 has 14 residues. Germline assignment: CDR1 MNHEY and CDR2 SVGAGI. The V end lost 6 bases, the J end lost 2 bases, and 13 bases lay between the germline ends. The CDR3 is CASRRPGLNYGYTF. CDR3 nucleotides: TGTGCCAGCAGACGCCCGGGCCTGAACTATGGCTACACCTTC.